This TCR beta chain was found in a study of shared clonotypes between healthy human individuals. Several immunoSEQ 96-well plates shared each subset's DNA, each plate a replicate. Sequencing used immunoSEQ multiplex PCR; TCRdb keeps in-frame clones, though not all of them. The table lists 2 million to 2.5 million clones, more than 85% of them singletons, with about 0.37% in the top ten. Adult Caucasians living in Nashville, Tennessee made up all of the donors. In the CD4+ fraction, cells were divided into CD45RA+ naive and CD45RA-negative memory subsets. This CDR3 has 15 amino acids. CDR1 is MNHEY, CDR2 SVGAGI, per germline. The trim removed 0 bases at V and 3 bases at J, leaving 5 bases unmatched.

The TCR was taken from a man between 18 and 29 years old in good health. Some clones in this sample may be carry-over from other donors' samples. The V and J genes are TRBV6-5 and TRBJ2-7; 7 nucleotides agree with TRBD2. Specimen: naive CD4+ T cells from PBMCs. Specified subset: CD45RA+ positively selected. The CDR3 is CASSYSGGRGYEQYF. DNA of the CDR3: TGTGCCAGCAGTTACTCGGGCGGGAGAGGCTACGAGCAGTACTTC.